The clone carrying this TCR beta chain was detected many times. Its specificity is unknown. The sample belongs to a study of T cell repertoires in cytomegalovirus infection. About the study: Public TCR beta signatures were indicative of both CMV infection and a matching HLA type.

This CDR3 is built from 14 residues. Trimming stripped 1 base from V and 8 bases from J, with 11 bases between. Per germline, CDR1 SGHVS and CDR2 FQNEAQ. Via MiXCR, TCRdb re-called the reads, giving one row per CDR3 protein. The sample lists tens of thousands of distinct CDR3 sequences, just under 4% occurring once. Points from the study as a whole: The study identified carriers of CMV plus the relevant HLA from cumulative public TCR beta family frequency.

The sample was PBMCs. The sequence was collected from a human donor in good health (CMV status not recorded). Some clones in this sample may be carry-over from other donors' samples. The chain carries TRBV7-8 and TRBJ1-4, with a weak D call TRBD1 (5 bases). This chain's CDR3 is CASSLGQGVEKLFF. The CDR3 DNA is TGTGCCAGCAGCTTAGGGCAGGGTGTCGAAAAACTGTTTTTT.